A single sample is the source of the 30 T cell receptor beta chains below, sequenced in a study of blood T cell repertoires in COVID-19. The data were produced by immunoSEQ multiplex PCR, yet TCRdb's version contains in-frame clones alone and is incomplete. Seen here are about 220,000 clones, approximately 86% observed once, and the top ten hold less than 4%. The source material was peripheral blood. The receptors originated from a woman aged 25 to 39 who had recovered from COVID-19.

This clone appeared once. The rearrangement joins TRBV27 to TRBJ2-4; 7 bases are a match to TRBD2. Germline CDR1 reads MNHEY; CDR2 reads SMNVEV (reference sequence). CDR3 length: 19 residues. Trimming at V came to 4 bases and at J to 8 bases, leaving 23 bases not matched to a gene. Here the CDR3 DNA reads TGTGCCAGCAGTTCTAATACGAGGGCTGACGGGGGGTTCCACGACATTCAGTACTTC. Translated: CASSSNTRADGGFHDIQYF.

The chain links TRBV6-6 to TRBJ1-6, with 8 bases aligning to TRBD1. Germline assignment: CDR1 MNHNY and CDR2 SVGAGI (reference sequence). After removal of 3 bases from V and 10 bases from J, the junction contained 8 bases not matched to a gene. The CDR3 has 15 amino acids. CDR3 sequence reads: CASSYIGQGRSPLHF. CDR3 in DNA: TGTGCCAGCAGTTATATAGGACAGGGCAGGTCACCCCTCCACTTT.

CDR3 sequence (DNA): TGTGCCAGCAGCGTGACTCGAGGGGGCTATGGCTACACCTTC. Translation gives CASSVTRGGYGYTF. V usage is TRBV9 and J usage is TRBJ1-2, with D possibly being TRBD1 (6 bases). The CDR3 extends over 14 amino acids. V lost 2 bases, J lost 4 bases, and 12 bases lay in between. Germline CDR1 is SGDLS and CDR2 is YYNGEE.

The chain joins TRBV28 to TRBJ1-2, with 7 positions matching TRBD1. The CDR3 spans 14 residues. From germline, CDR1 is MDHEN and CDR2 SYDVKM. The V segment lost 5 bases and the J segment 4 bases; nucleotides outside the gene matches: 7. CDR3 region: CASSHRDRFYGYTF. The CDR3, as DNA: TGTGCCAGCAGTCATAGGGACAGATTCTATGGCTACACCTTC.

The chain is built from TRBV7-9 and TRBJ2-3; 9 bases fit TRBD2. CDR3 length equals 16 residues. Germline assignment: CDR1 SEHNR and CDR2 FQNEAQ (reference sequence). J was trimmed by 1 base and V by 6 bases; bases with no gene match: 8. The CDR3 region has the DNA TGTGCCAGCAGAGACGCGATAGCGGGGGGCACAGATACGCAGTATTTT. This sequence encodes CASRDAIAGGTDTQYF.

The rearrangement links TRBV29-1 to TRBJ2-5; maybe TRBD1 (6 bases). CDR1 is SQVTM and CDR2 is ANQGSEA in the germline V gene. The CDR3 loop spans 13 amino acids. Trimming pared 4 bases from V and 1 base from J, leaving 10 bases between. The CDR3 sequence is CSVVLGGQETQYF. The CDR3 nucleotides are TGCAGCGTTGTATTAGGGGGCCAAGAGACCCAGTACTTC.

The rearrangement links TRBV12-3 or TRBV12-4 to TRBJ2-5; no clear D. Trimming removed 6 bases from V and 2 bases from J, with 7 bases in between. This CDR3 contains 12 residues. The DNA of the CDR3 is TGTGCCAGCAGCTACCGTCAAGAGACCCAGTACTTC. Residues: CASSYRQETQYF.

V usage is TRBV6-5 and J usage is TRBJ2-2; TRBD2 aligns across 9 bases. CDR1 MNHEY and CDR2 SVGAGI come from the germline V gene. V gave up 8 bases and J gave up 4 bases; unmatched junction bases: 2. The CDR3 runs 13 residues. The CDR3 spells CASLAGLTGELFF. CDR3 nucleotide sequence: TGTGCCAGCCTAGCGGGGCTCACCGGGGAGCTGTTTTTT.

The V and J genes are TRBV6-5 and TRBJ1-1; TRBD1 agrees at 7 bases. V trimming: 4 bases; J trimming: 7 bases; junction bases outside the gene matches: 9. Germline loops: CDR1 MNHEY, CDR2 SVGAGI. CDR3 size: 14 residues. Here the CDR3 reads CASSSGTASGEAFF. For the CDR3, the DNA is TGTGCCAGCAGTTCCGGGACAGCGTCGGGTGAAGCTTTCTTT.

This chain connects TRBV13 to TRBJ2-1; 10 positions agree with TRBD2. The J segment lost 7 bases and the V segment lost 5 bases, leaving 11 bases of the junction unmatched. CDR1 and CDR2 from the germline V gene are PRHDT and FYEKMQ (reference sequence). The CDR3 loop spans 16 amino acids. DNA for the CDR3: TGTGCCAGCAGCAAAGCAGCGGGGGGGCCGGGTAATGAGCAGTTCTTC. Its translation is CASSKAAGGPGNEQFF.

The chain uses TRBV3-1 (or the pseudogene TRBV3-2) and TRBJ1-1, with 8 bases fitting TRBD1. The junction had 8 bases not matched to a gene; V was cut back by 1 base and J by 4 bases. This CDR3 contains 16 residues. CDR1 is LGHDT and CDR2 is YNNKEL in the germline V gene (reference sequence). Here the CDR3 reads CASSQAPGGAGTEAFF. The CDR3 DNA sequence: TGTGCCAGCAGCCAAGCGCCAGGGGGCGCGGGCACTGAAGCTTTCTTT.

The chain is built from TRBV5-6 and TRBJ1-1, with a possible D match to TRBD1 (6 bases). Germline V CDR1 and CDR2: SGHDT, YYEEEE. The CDR3 runs 13 residues. V was cut by 4 bases and J by 1 base, with 8 bases left in between. CDR3 sequence reads: CASSARGNTEAFF. The CDR3 DNA is TGTGCCAGCAGCGCCAGGGGGAACACTGAAGCTTTCTTT. Full variable domain (rest looked up from reference TRBV5-6 and TRBJ1-1): DAGVTQSPTHLIKTRGQQVTLRCSPKSGHDTVSWYQQALGQGPQFIFQYYEEEERQRGNFPDRFSGHQFPNYSSELNVNALLLGDSALYLCASSARGNTEAFFGQGTRLTVV.

By its share, this clone is medium-sized. J is TRBJ2-1 and V is TRBV3-1 (or the pseudogene TRBV3-2); TRBD2 agrees at 9 bases. CDR3 length equals 17 residues. Looked up from germline, CDR1 is LGHDT and CDR2 is YNNKEL (reference sequence). The V gene end was trimmed by 1 base and the J gene end by 0 bases; junction bases not matched to a gene: 4. CDR3 DNA sequence: TGTGCCAGCAGCCAAGGCCTAGCGGGGTTCTCCTACAATGAGCAGTTCTTC. Encoded protein: CASSQGLAGFSYNEQFF.

The rearrangement links TRBV13 to TRBJ2-7; 9 positions match TRBD1. CDR3 size: 12 residues. With 3 bases clipped from V and 6 bases from J, the junction kept 0 bases outside the gene matches. Germline assignment: CDR1 PRHDT and CDR2 FYEKMQ (reference sequence). CDR3 nucleotides: TGTGCCAGCAGCTTGGACAGGGGCGAGCAGTACTTC. This codes for CASSLDRGEQYF.

The V and J genes are TRBV5-1 and TRBJ2-5, with TRBD2 matching 10 bases. CDR3 length: 16 residues. V shed 3 bases and J 1 base; nucleotides not matched to a gene: 6. Per germline, CDR1 SGHRS and CDR2 YFSETQ. This CDR3 is CASSSEAGGLQETQYF. DNA of the CDR3: TGCGCCAGCAGCTCCGAAGCGGGAGGGCTCCAAGAGACCCAGTACTTC. Full variable domain (rest looked up from reference TRBV5-1 and TRBJ2-5): KAGVTQTPRYLIKTRGQQVTLSCSPISGHRSVSWYQQTPGQGLQFLFEYFSETQRNKGNFPGRFSGRQFSNSRSEMNVSTLELGDSALYLCASSSEAGGLQETQYFGPGTRLLVL.

The rearrangement links TRBV5-1 to TRBJ1-3, with 9 positions matching TRBD1. CDR3 length: 15 residues. Trimming removed 2 bases from V and 3 bases from J; junction bases left unmatched: 3. Germline V gene lookup returns CDR1 SGHRS and CDR2 YFSETQ. The CDR3 loop reads CASSLTGGGGNTIYF. For the CDR3, the DNA is TGCGCCAGCAGCTTAACAGGGGGCGGTGGAAACACCATATATTTT.

Of note for this clone: Other DNA sequences in this sample translate to the same CDR3. The J gene is TRBJ1-1, the V gene TRBV27; D ambiguous. The V end lost 2 bases, the J end lost 2 bases, and 6 bases lay between the germline ends. Germline lookup yields CDR1 MNHEY and CDR2 SMNVEV (reference sequence). This CDR3 comprises 13 residues. CDR3 bases: TGTGCCAGCAGTTTAGGAGGAAACACTGAAGCTTTCTTT. Its translation is CASSLGGNTEAFF.

This chain uses TRBV9 with TRBJ2-1; D possibly corresponds to TRBD2 (6 bases). V gave up 3 bases and J gave up 8 bases, with 18 bases separating them. This CDR3 is built from 15 residues. CDR1 SGDLS and CDR2 YYNGEE come from the germline V gene. CDR3 amino acids: CASSGGLRGVDEQFF. CDR3 sequence (DNA): TGTGCCAGCAGCGGGGGTTTGCGGGGTGTCGATGAGCAGTTCTTC.

This clone appeared a single time. The V and J genes are TRBV4-2 and TRBJ2-7; 9 bases align to TRBD2. V lost 0 bases and J lost 0; bases outside the gene matches: 9. This CDR3 comprises 18 residues. CDR1 is LGHNA, CDR2 YNFKEQ, per germline. The CDR3 sequence: CASSQDVPSGAFSYEQYF. The CDR3 bases are TGTGCCAGCAGCCAAGATGTTCCTAGCGGGGCCTTCTCCTACGAGCAGTACTTC.

The chain is built from TRBV4-3 and TRBJ2-1, with D possibly being TRBD2 (7 bases). With 0 bases removed from V and 1 base from J, the gap between germline ends came to 13 bases. Per the germline V gene, CDR1 is LGHNA and CDR2 is YSLEER. The CDR3 totals 17 residues. CDR3 in DNA: TGCGCCAGCAGCCAAGATCTCGCGGGGGCTTCCTACAATGAGCAGTTCTTC. Protein product: CASSQDLAGASYNEQFF.

The chain is built from TRBV10-3 and TRBJ2-1; perhaps TRBD1 as D (7 bases). V was shortened by 3 bases and J by 9 bases, with 12 bases between the two germline ends. Germline CDR1 and CDR2: ENHRY and SYGVKD. The CDR3 consists of 13 residues. In DNA form, the CDR3 reads TGTGCCATCAGTGACGGAGGGGGCGGTGAGCAGTTCTTC. This gives the protein CAISDGGGGEQFF.

The chain employs TRBV2 and TRBJ1-1; D is possibly TRBD1 (5 bases). Germline values: CDR1 SNHLY, CDR2 FYNNEI. CDR3 length: 14 residues. Between the trimmed V and J ends, which lost 7 bases and 6 bases, there was a span of 18 bases. This CDR3 is CASIPNGGSPEAFF. For the CDR3, the DNA is TGTGCCAGCATTCCGAATGGGGGGAGCCCTGAAGCTTTCTTT.

This chain connects TRBV19 to TRBJ2-2; a possible D gene is TRBD2 (6 bases). This CDR3 contains 15 residues. V lost 7 bases and J lost 5, with 17 bases in between. CDR1 is LNHDA and CDR2 is SQIVND in the germline V gene (reference sequence). The CDR3 region is CASNPGGGYTGELFF. The DNA for the CDR3 is TGTGCCAGTAATCCCGGAGGAGGGTATACCGGGGAGCTGTTTTTT.

The rearrangement uses TRBV12-3 or TRBV12-4 and TRBJ2-7, with a tentative D call TRBD1 (5 bases). V lost 4 bases to trimming and J lost 5 bases, with 12 bases between them. The CDR3 is 13 amino acids. CDR3 bases: TGTGCCAGCAGTTCGCGGACATGGAACGAGCAGTACTTC. It codes for CASSSRTWNEQYF.

The chain employs TRBV9 and TRBJ1-1; D is uncertain. CDR1 SGDLS and CDR2 YYNGEE come from the germline V gene. The CDR3 sequence is 15 residues long. V was pared by 7 bases and J by 4 bases, with 20 bases between. CDR3 coding DNA: TGTGCCAGCCTTGAGTGGGAGCTAGGTAGCACTGAAGCTTTCTTT. It encodes CASLEWELGSTEAFF.

The chain carries TRBV5-3 and TRBJ1-1; a weak D match, TRBD1 (5 bases). TRBV5-3 is annotated as an ORF whose role is uncertain. CDR3 size: 13 residues. Trimming took 10 bases from V and 0 from J, leaving 13 bases between them. The CDR3 reads CAPHVRVNTEAFF. Written as DNA, the CDR3 is TGTGCCCCACACGTCAGGGTGAACACTGAAGCTTTCTTT.

The chain joins TRBV12-3 or TRBV12-4 to TRBJ1-6; D ambiguous. The CDR3 length is 13 residues. V was cut by 6 bases and J by 8 bases, with 11 bases left in between. The CDR3 loop is CASSTTEDSPLHF. The CDR3 DNA sequence: TGTGCCAGCAGCACAACGGAGGATTCACCCCTCCACTTT.

The V call is TRBV7-3, the J call TRBJ2-5; tentative D call: TRBD2 (5 bases). The length of the CDR3 is 15 residues. Germline V gene lookup returns CDR1 SGHTA and CDR2 FQGTGA. Trimming cost V 2 bases and J 2 bases, with 12 bases left between them. Here the CDR3 DNA reads TGTGCCAGCAGCTTAGCGGGCACCACGCAAGAGACCCAGTACTTC. Translation gives CASSLAGTTQETQYF.

The chain links TRBV5-1 to TRBJ2-7; 8 bases fit TRBD2. The trim removed 0 bases at V and 7 bases at J, leaving 9 bases unmatched. The CDR3 consists of 15 residues. Per the germline V gene, CDR1 is SGHRS and CDR2 is YFSETQ. CDR3 region: CASSLVSAGAGEQYF. Written as DNA, the CDR3 is TGCGCCAGCAGCTTGGTTTCAGCGGGGGCTGGTGAGCAGTACTTC.

The chain couples TRBV10-3 to TRBJ2-7; 10 bases fit TRBD2. Trimming removed 2 bases from V and 3 bases from J; junction bases left unmatched: 4. This CDR3 comprises 15 residues. Germline CDR1 ENHRY, CDR2 SYGVKD. Here the CDR3 reads CAISENPSGGYEQYF. The CDR3 DNA sequence: TGTGCCATCAGTGAGAACCCTAGCGGGGGCTACGAGCAGTACTTC.